These T cell receptor beta chains were read from a single sample in a study of T-cell reconstitution after alpha-beta-depleted transplantation in children. TCRdb independently ran MiXCR on the PCR reads; one entry per CDR3 protein. This table has about 580,000 distinct CDR3 sequences, under 25% appearing once. The sample was PBMCs, mostly from graft donor cells, taken 360 days after TCRalphabeta/CD19-depleted stem cell transplant. Source of these receptors: a boy under three years old who had a stem cell transplant for acute myeloid leukemia, so the T cells may come from the graft donor. CDR3s include the opening cysteine and the closing phenylalanine or tryptophan. D genes are given only for firm matches. A clone size is listed for some rows: how often the clone was seen (once, few, many), or a class if it is expanded.

>TRBJ1-1|-|-|TRBV29-1
CSVEGRPRGNTEAFF
TGCAGCGTTGAAGGTAGGCCCAGGGGGAACACTGAAGCTTTCTTT
>TRBJ2-7|-|TRBD1|TRBV4-3
CASSQDRTGWYEQYF
TGCGCCAGCAGCCAAGACCGGACAGGGTGGTACGAGCAGTACTTC
>TRBJ2-5|-|-|TRBV6-5
CASSYSGPRAQYF
TGTGCCAGCAGTTACTCGGGGCCGAGGGCCCAGTACTTC
>TRBJ2-1|few|TRBD1|TRBV20-1
CSARFRPGTGKISSYNEQFF
TGCAGTGCTAGATTTCGTCCCGGGACAGGGAAAATTAGCTCCTACAATGAGCAGTTCTTC
>TRBJ2-1|-|-|TRBV5-1
CASSWTPYNEQFF
TGCGCCAGCAGCTGGACACCCTACAATGAGCAGTTCTTC
>TRBJ2-3|many|-|TRBV4-1
CASSQEVLAPTNTQYF
TGCGCCAGCAGCCAAGAGGTCCTGGCACCCACGAATACGCAGTATTTT
>TRBJ2-3|-|-|TRBV7-2
CASSSGPGLDTQYF
TGTGCCAGCAGCTCGGGACCAGGGTTAGATACGCAGTATTTT
>TRBJ1-2|few|-|TRBV6-1
CASRQATNYGYTF
TGTGCCAGCAGACAGGCAACTAACTATGGCTACACCTTC
>TRBJ2-7|-|-|TRBV5-6
CASSLYGGVYEQYF
TGTGCCAGCAGCTTGTACGGCGGGGTCTACGAGCAGTACTTC
>TRBJ2-1|-|-|TRBV18
CASSPQQGNEQFF
TGTGCCAGCTCACCCCAGCAGGGGAATGAGCAGTTCTTC
>TRBJ1-5|-|-|TRBV4-1
CASSQYSDSNQPQHF
TGCGCCAGCAGCCAGTACAGCGATAGCAATCAGCCCCAGCATTTT
>TRBJ2-2|many|-|TRBV19
CASSTRLVDTGELFF
TGTGCCAGTAGTACCCGACTAGTGGACACCGGGGAGCTGTTTTTT
>TRBJ1-1|few|-|TRBV20-1
CSAPKGGEAFF
TGCAGTGCGCCTAAAGGGGGTGAAGCTTTCTTT
>TRBJ2-1|-|TRBD2|TRBV7-3
CASSLGTSGDDLSYNEQFF
TGTGCCAGCAGCCTCGGGACTAGCGGGGATGATCTTTCCTACAATGAGCAGTTCTTC
>TRBJ2-1|-|-|TRBV24-1
CATSDFGGALNEQFF
TGTGCCACCAGTGATTTTGGGGGGGCTTTGAATGAGCAGTTCTTC
>TRBJ2-3|once|TRBD2|TRBV5-4
CASSYHRTSGGGGADTQYF
TGTGCCAGCAGCTACCACCGGACTAGCGGGGGAGGAGGGGCAGATACGCAGTATTTT
>TRBJ2-1|-|-|TRBV27
CATTGLDGSYNEQFF
TGTGCCACCACGGGACTCGATGGCTCCTACAATGAGCAGTTCTTC
>TRBJ2-1|many|-|TRBV29-1
CSVMGLLSSYNEQFF
TGCAGCGTGATGGGCCTACTCAGCTCCTACAATGAGCAGTTCTTC
>TRBJ2-3|-|TRBD1|TRBV11-2
CASSFSGTGTLTRNTQYF
TGTGCCAGCAGCTTTTCCGGGACAGGTACCCTAACACGAAATACGCAGTATTTT
>TRBJ2-5|-|-|TRBV5-1
CASHPLSGGWETQYF
TGCGCCAGCCATCCCCTTTCGGGGGGCTGGGAGACCCAGTACTTC
>TRBJ1-1|-|TRBD1|TRBV20-1
CSARPTGTLDTEAFF
TGCAGTGCTCGACCGACAGGGACCTTAGACACTGAAGCTTTCTTT
>TRBJ2-1|many|-|TRBV9
CASSAGDRYNEQFF
TGTGCCAGCAGCGCCGGGGATAGGTACAATGAGCAGTTCTTC
>TRBJ2-3|many|-|TRBV28
CASSIPRDTQYF
TGTGCCAGCAGTATTCCGAGGGATACGCAGTATTTT
>TRBJ2-3|-|-|TRBV29-1
CSAAGPQILMGRGLLSTDTQYF
TGCAGCGCCGCCGGCCCGCAGATTTTAATGGGGCGGGGATTGCTTAGCACAGATACGCAGTATTTT
>TRBJ1-6|-|-|TRBV20-1
CSAPTPGTSNSPLHF
TGCAGTGCGCCGACTCCGGGGACGAGTAATTCACCCCTCCACTTT
>TRBJ2-3|few|TRBD2|TRBV7-8
CASSFPRLADTQYF
TGTGCCAGCAGCTTCCCTCGACTAGCCGATACGCAGTATTTT
>TRBJ2-1|-|-|TRBV7-3
CASSLNPGQFF
TGTGCCAGCAGCTTAAACCCAGGGCAGTTCTTC
>TRBJ2-7|few|-|TRBV20-1
CSARAPQGSRSYEQYF
TGCAGTGCTAGAGCACCTCAGGGTTCCCGGTCCTACGAGCAGTACTTC
>TRBJ2-5|-|TRBD2|TRBV11-2
CASSSPRASGVGTQYF
TGTGCCAGCAGCTCACCTAGGGCTAGCGGGGTGGGGACCCAGTACTTC
>TRBJ2-3|-|-|TRBV11-2
CASSLIDADTQYF
TGTGCCAGCAGCTTAATCGATGCAGATACGCAGTATTTT
>TRBJ2-1|few|TRBD2|TRBV12-3/TRBV12-4
CASSGLAGIHNEQFF
TGTGCCAGCAGTGGACTAGCGGGAATCCACAATGAGCAGTTCTTC
>TRBJ2-7|many|-|TRBV11-2
CASSLGSGTYIPYEQYF
TGTGCCAGCAGCTTAGGCTCCGGGACTTACATTCCCTACGAGCAGTACTTC
>TRBJ2-4|-|-|TRBV7-2
CASSLGTIQYF
TGTGCCAGCAGCTTAGGGACCATTCAGTACTTC
>TRBJ1-6|-|-|TRBV20-1
CSARPPERDHLHF
TGCAGTGCTAGACCTCCCGAGAGGGATCACCTCCACTTT
>TRBJ1-1|many|-|TRBV5-6
CASSLGGATEAFF
TGTGCCAGCAGCTTAGGAGGAGCAACTGAAGCTTTCTTT
>TRBJ2-3|few|TRBD2|TRBV20-1
CSARVTGGPYSTDTQYF
TGCAGTGCTAGAGTAACGGGGGGGCCTTACAGCACAGATACGCAGTATTTT
>TRBJ2-2|-|TRBD1|TRBV20-1
CSARDPGQGATGELFF
TGCAGTGCTAGAGATCCGGGACAGGGGGCCACCGGGGAGCTGTTTTTT
>TRBJ2-4|many|TRBD1|TRBV10-3
CAIGDRGNIQYF
TGTGCCATTGGGGACAGGGGCAACATTCAGTACTTC
>TRBJ2-3|-|-|TRBV10-2
CASSDPLRATQYF
TGCGCCAGCAGTGACCCCCTACGGGCGACGCAGTATTTT
>TRBJ2-5|many|-|TRBV15
CATSLRLGGETQYF
TGTGCCACCAGCTTGCGACTGGGGGGAGAGACCCAGTACTTC
>TRBJ2-1|few|-|TRBV20-1
CSARLGQGPYNEQFF
TGCAGTGCTAGGTTGGGGCAGGGCCCCTACAATGAGCAGTTCTTC
>TRBJ2-7|many|-|TRBV6-5
CASSYKGAYEQYF
TGTGCCAGCAGTTACAAAGGGGCCTACGAGCAGTACTTC
>TRBJ2-3|few|-|TRBV5-1
CASSPAARRARSSTDTQYF
TGCGCCAGCAGCCCCGCGGCGAGGCGGGCACGCTCTAGCACAGATACGCAGTATTTT